The sequence of this T cell receptor (beta chain) was determined in a study of control samples from healthy donors and cancer patients (dated by TCRdb to 2020 to 2022). Note on this clone: Its antigen specificity is not known. Base qualities are missing; no much larger clone stands one base away.

Libraries came from the immunoSEQ multiplex PCR assay. The source is immuneACCESS, and TCRdb retained only in-frame sequences with V and J called. Part of the clones is not carried over; for the studies checked, unresolved V genes explain less than half of this, and the remainder is unexplained. This sample is represented by about 130,000 clones; about 90% of them were singletons. The top ten clonotypes cover 1.5% to 2% of the sample. Its CDR3 holds 13 amino acids, cysteine through phenylalanine. Only the CDR3 region is kept as DNA, spanning 39 bases read in frame from base 1. The germline V gene gives CDR1 as SGDLS and CDR2 as YYNGEE. V is clipped by 3 bases and J by 14 bases, and the sequence between their germline boundaries is 20 bases long.

The clonotype was recovered from a man aged 18 to 35 in good health. The specimen sequenced was blood. The chain employs TRBV9 and TRBJ2-5; perhaps TRBD2 is the D gene, with 5 bases matching. The DNA sequence is as follows: TGTGCCAGCAGCGCTCCCGGGGAAGGGCGGCAATACTTC. Translated, this gives CASSAPGEGRQYF.